Following are 10 T cell receptor beta chains from one sample sequenced in a study of identical twins' blood T cells. TCRdb reprocessed the 5' RACE reads with MiXCR, giving one entry per CDR3 protein. This repertoire shows fewer than 450,000 distinct CDR3 sequences, more than 25% found once; its top ten account for 5.5% to 7%. Input material: PBMCs. The receptors stem from a woman between 18 and 55 years old in good health.

The CDR3 DNA sequence: TGTGCCAGCAGTACGGGACAGGGGGCATATGAGCAGTTCTTC. Translation: CASSTGQGAYEQFF. V and J are TRBV7-8 and TRBJ2-1, with TRBD1 matching over 12 bases. This CDR3 is 14 amino acids long. V lost 6 bases and J lost 8; bases outside the gene matches: 5. The germline V gene has CDR1 SGHVS and CDR2 FQNEAQ.

The chain couples TRBV4-2 to TRBJ2-7; TRBD1 or TRBD2 may be the D gene (7 bases each). The CDR3 covers 14 residues. V lost 1 base to trimming and J lost 3 bases, with 10 bases between them. Germline V CDR1 and CDR2: LGHNA, YNFKEQ. The DNA of the CDR3 is TGTGCCAGCAGCCAAGCAGGGGGGGACTACGAGCAGTACTTC. Its protein is CASSQAGGDYEQYF.

The chain couples TRBV9 to TRBJ1-1; TRBD1 matches 8 bases. This CDR3 comprises 13 residues. V shed 3 bases, J shed 10 bases, and the junction held 8 bases outside the gene matches. Germline CDR1 is SGDLS and CDR2 is YYNGEE. The chain's CDR3 is CASSAGQGVGAFF. The DNA of the CDR3 is TGTGCCAGCAGCGCAGGACAGGGTGTTGGAGCTTTCTTT. The variable domain in full, with the rest retrieved from reference TRBV9 and TRBJ1-1, is DSGVTQTPKHLITATGQRVTLRCSPRSGDLSVYWYQQSLDQGLQFLIQYYNGEERAKGNILERFSAQQFPDLHSELNLSSLELGDSALYFCASSAGQGVGAFFGQGTRLTVV.

The chain recombines TRBV11-2 with TRBJ1-1; the D gene is possibly TRBD1 (6 bases). Trimming took off 3 bases at V and 2 bases at J, with 10 bases between the two ends. The V gene's germline CDR1 is SGHAT and CDR2 FQNNGV. CDR3 length equals 14 residues. Here the CDR3 reads CASSLNRVNTEAFF. The CDR3 region has the DNA TGTGCCAGCAGCTTGAACAGGGTTAACACTGAAGCTTTCTTT.

The chain recombines TRBV6-5 with TRBJ2-7; D gene uncertain. The CDR3 is 14 amino acids. Germline V gene lookup returns CDR1 MNHEY and CDR2 SVGAGI. The ends were cut back, 6 bases at V and 3 bases at J, with 15 bases in the middle. CDR3 residues: CASSPKMGNYEQYF. The CDR3 DNA reads as TGTGCCAGCAGCCCGAAAATGGGCAACTACGAGCAGTACTTC.

In this sample, this clonotype turned up a few times. The rearrangement links TRBV29-1 to TRBJ2-1; 9 positions agree with TRBD1. The CDR3 extends over 15 amino acids. CDR1 is SQVTM and CDR2 is ANQGSEA in the germline V gene. Losses at the gene ends were 6 bases for V and 9 bases for J; bases not matched to a gene: 15. The CDR3 DNA reads as TGCAGCGTCGCCAGTACCGGGACAGGGAGTGGTGAGCAGTTCTTC. Its translation: CSVASTGTGSGEQFF.

This clonotype was detected a few times. The chain uses TRBV27 and TRBJ1-1, with 8 nucleotides matching TRBD1. CDR1 is MNHEY, CDR2 SMNVEV, per germline (reference sequence). The CDR3 spans 15 residues. The ends lost 4 bases at V and 5 bases at J; junction bases unmatched: 9. The CDR3 protein is CASSSPDREYTEAFF. In DNA form, the CDR3 reads TGTGCCAGCAGTTCCCCGGACAGGGAATATACTGAAGCTTTCTTT.

This rearrangement joins TRBV6-5 to TRBJ1-5; D is unresolved. CDR3 length: 12 residues. The V gene's germline CDR1 is MNHEY and CDR2 SVGAGI. V was pared by 5 bases and J by 7 bases, with 9 bases between. CDR3 DNA: TGTGCCAGCAGTACCCCAGGCCAGCCCCAGCATTTT. Its translation: CASSTPGQPQHF.

J is TRBJ2-1 and V is TRBV5-1, with D unclear. The germline V gene encodes CDR1 SGHRS and CDR2 YFSETQ. V lost 5 bases, J lost 6 bases, and 12 bases lay in between. The CDR3 spans 13 residues. The CDR3 loop reads CASRLGRTNEQFF. DNA for the CDR3: TGCGCCAGCAGACTGGGTAGGACCAATGAGCAGTTCTTC.

This clonotype was seen only a few times. V gene TRBV7-2 combines with J gene TRBJ2-2; TRBD2 agrees at 9 bases. The CDR3 has 16 amino acids. Germline-derived CDR1 and CDR2 are SGHTA and FQGNSA. After removal of 2 bases from V and 4 bases from J, the junction contained 5 bases not matched to a gene. CDR3 amino acids: CASSLRGGGGTGELFF. DNA of the CDR3: TGTGCCAGCAGCTTACGTGGCGGGGGGGGCACCGGGGAGCTGTTTTTT.